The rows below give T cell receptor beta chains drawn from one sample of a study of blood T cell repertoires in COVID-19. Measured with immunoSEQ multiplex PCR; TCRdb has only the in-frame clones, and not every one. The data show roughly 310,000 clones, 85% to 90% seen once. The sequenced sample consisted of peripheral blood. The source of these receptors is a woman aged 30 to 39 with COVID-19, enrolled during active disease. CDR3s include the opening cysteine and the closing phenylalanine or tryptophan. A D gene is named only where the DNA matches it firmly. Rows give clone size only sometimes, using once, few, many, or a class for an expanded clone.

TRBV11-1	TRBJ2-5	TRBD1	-	TGTGCCAGCAGCTCGGACAGGCAAGAGACCCAGTACTTC	CASSSDRQETQYF
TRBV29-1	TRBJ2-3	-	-	TGCAGCGTTGGCAGGTCCACAGATACGCAGTATTTT	CSVGRSTDTQYF
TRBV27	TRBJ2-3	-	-	TGTGCCAGCAGTTTCTCAGATACGCAGTATTTT	CASSFSDTQYF
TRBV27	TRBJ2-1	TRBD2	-	TGTGCCAGCAGACCTCTAGCGGGAGGATCCTACGGGGAGCAGTTCTTC	CASRPLAGGSYGEQFF
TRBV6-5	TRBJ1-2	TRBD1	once	TGTGCCAGCAGATCAGGGGGAACTAACTATGGCTACACCTTC	CASRSGGTNYGYTF
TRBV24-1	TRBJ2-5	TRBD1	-	TGTGCCACCAGTGACGTACAGGGGCCACAAGAGACCCAGTACTTC	CATSDVQGPQETQYF
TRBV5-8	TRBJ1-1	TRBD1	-	TGTGCCAGCAGCCCTAACTCCTGGGACAGGGGGCGGATGAACACTGAAGCTTTCTTT	CASSPNSWDRGRMNTEAFF
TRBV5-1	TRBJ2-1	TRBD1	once	TGCGCCAGCAGCCCGCGGACAGGGGGCCATGAGCAGTTCTTC	CASSPRTGGHEQFF
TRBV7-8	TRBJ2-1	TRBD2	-	TGTGCCAGCAGCCCGGGGGTAGCGGGAGACCGCTACATGTCCTACAATGAGCAGTTCTTC	CASSPGVAGDRYMSYNEQFF
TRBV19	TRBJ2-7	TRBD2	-	TGTGCCAGTAGTAGCGAACCGGGACTAGCCTACGAGCAGTACTTC	CASSSEPGLAYEQYF
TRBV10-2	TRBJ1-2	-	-	TGCGCCAGCAGTGAAGGTGGGCCCCAGGGTGGCTACACCTTC	CASSEGGPQGGYTF
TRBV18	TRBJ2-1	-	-	TGTGCCAGCTCACCTCAAGGACAGAAACGGCAGTTCTTC	CASSPQGQKRQFF
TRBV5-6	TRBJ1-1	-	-	TGTGCCAGCAGCCTCGGGGAGTCGGTAATGGCAGCTTTCTTT	CASSLGESVMAAFF
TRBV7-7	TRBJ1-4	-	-	TGTGCCAGCACCCCCAGGGATGAAAAACTGTTTTTT	CASTPRDEKLFF
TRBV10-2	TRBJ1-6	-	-	TGCGCCAGCAGTCCGGCGGGCTCCTATAATTCACCCCTCCACTTT	CASSPAGSYNSPLHF
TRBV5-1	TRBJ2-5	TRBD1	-	TGCGCCAGCAGCTTGGGGACAGGGATGGAGACCCAGTACTTC	CASSLGTGMETQYF
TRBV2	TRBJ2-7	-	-	TGTGCCAGCAGTTTATCCTACGAGCAGTACTTC	CASSLSYEQYF
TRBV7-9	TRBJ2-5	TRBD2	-	TGTGCCAGCAGCTTAGATCTTAGCGGGAGTTCTGAGACCCAGTACTTC	CASSLDLSGSSETQYF
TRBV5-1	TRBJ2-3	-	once	TGCGCCAGCAGCCCGGACAGAACCCTCACAGATACGCAGTATTTT	CASSPDRTLTDTQYF
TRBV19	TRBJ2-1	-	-	TGTGCCAGTAGTATGGGAGAGAACGGGCATGAGCAGTTCTTC	CASSMGENGHEQFF
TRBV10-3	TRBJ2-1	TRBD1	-	TGTGCCGTCCGCCGGGACAGGTATTCCAGTGAGCAGTTCTTC	CAVRRDRYSSEQFF
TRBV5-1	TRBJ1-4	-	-	TGCGCCAGCAGCTTGGCGCGGGGTGGAGAACTGTTTTTT	CASSLARGGELFF
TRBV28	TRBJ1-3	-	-	TGTGCCAGCAGTTCACAGGGCCAAGGAAACACCATATATTTT	CASSSQGQGNTIYF